This T cell receptor (beta chain) was found in a study of regulatory T cells in long-lasting Graves disease. Study context: Persistent Graves' disease meant over 5 years of antithyroid drugs with positive TSH receptor antibodies.

In building TCR beta libraries, iRepertoire HTBI primers were used together with Arm-PCR of CDR3 regions. TCRdb reanalysed the multiplex PCR reads using MiXCR and keeps one entry per CDR3 protein. The table includes some 370,000 distinct CDR3 sequences, approximately 23% detected once. V lost 4 bases, J lost 6 bases, and 7 bases stayed unmatched. Germline-derived CDR1 and CDR2 are WSHSY and SAAADI. The CDR3 loop spans 14 amino acids. With respect to this clonotype: Its antigen is undetermined.

Study-wide results and caveats: Among samples with persistent disease, TRBV28, TRBJ1-2 and TRBJ2-5 were favored. Accuracy might have suffered from few samples.

Specified time point: persistent/refractory GD, antithyroid drugs over 5 years with positive TRAb. From PBMCs, RNA was extracted and then used to make the TCR library. The starting material was peripheral blood mononuclear cells (PBMCs), obtained when the disease was refractory, from a patient treated with antithyroid drugs. The chain uses TRBV10-2 and TRBJ2-7, with 9 bases identical to TRBD2. This receptor was identified in a woman in her thirties or forties with Graves disease. The CDR3 DNA sequence: TGCGCCAGCAGTGGTGGCGGGAGGGCAAGCGAGCAGTACTTC. The encoded protein is CASSGGGRASEQYF.